The 15 T cell receptor beta chains below all came from one sample that was sequenced in a study of blood T cell repertoires in COVID-19. The protocol was immunoSEQ multiplex PCR, while the TCRdb copy is restricted to in-frame clones and leaves out a portion. Of 250,000 to 300,000 clones detected, about 86% appear once; the ten largest clones hold about 2.9%. Sequenced input: peripheral blood. These receptors originate from a woman aged 55-70 years with active or convalescent COVID-19.

The V and J genes are TRBV4-1 and TRBJ2-3, with TRBD2 identical over 15 bases. V was pared by 3 bases and J by 5 bases, with 6 bases of the junction left unmatched. Germline V gene data show CDR1 as MGHRA and CDR2 as YSYEKL. The CDR3 length is 17 residues. The DNA for the CDR3 is TGCGCCAGCAGCCATGAACCGGGACTAGCGGGGGGAGATACGCAGTATTTT. Residues: CASSHEPGLAGGDTQYF.

The V and J genes are TRBV3-1 (or the pseudogene TRBV3-2) and TRBJ2-2, with 10 bases identical to TRBD2. The CDR3 consists of 15 residues. Germline CDR1 is LGHDT and CDR2 is YNNKEL (reference sequence). Germline trimming cut 5 bases from V and 7 bases from J; bases unmatched to any gene: 7. CDR3 residues: CASSSILAGFGELFF. DNA for the CDR3: TGTGCCAGCAGCTCGATACTAGCGGGGTTCGGGGAGCTGTTTTTT.

V gene TRBV12-3 or TRBV12-4 combines with J gene TRBJ1-1, with D maybe TRBD1 (5 bases). V lost 7 bases, J lost 2 bases, and 11 bases lay in between. The CDR3 has 13 residues. In nucleotides, the CDR3 is TGTGCCAGCACGCTGGGGACTAACACTGAAGCTTTCTTT. Translating it yields CASTLGTNTEAFF.

The chain is built from TRBV27 and TRBJ1-3; D possibly corresponds to TRBD1 (6 bases). Germline lookup yields CDR1 MNHEY and CDR2 SMNVEV (reference sequence). The CDR3 spans 17 residues. V lost 2 bases to trimming and J lost 4 bases, with 18 bases between them. This chain's CDR3 is CASSLKGRGGAGNTIYF. The CDR3 DNA follows: TGTGCCAGCAGTTTAAAAGGTCGGGGGGGCGCAGGAAACACCATATATTTT.

This clone was observed a few times. The gene calls are TRBV5-4 and TRBJ2-1, with a possible D match to TRBD1 (5 bases). CDR1 and CDR2 (germline): SGHNT, YYREEE (reference sequence). The CDR3 length is 16 residues. V lost 4 bases, J lost 3 bases, and 17 bases lay in between. DNA for the CDR3: TGTGCCAGCAGCCCTTTAAGTGGACAAGACTACAATGAGCAGTTCTTC. Its translation is CASSPLSGQDYNEQFF.

This clone was seen only a few times. Other DNA sequences in this sample translate to the same CDR3. J is TRBJ2-3 and V is TRBV18; D gene unclear. CDR1 is KGHSH and CDR2 is LQKENI in the germline V gene. The V and J ends lost 3 bases and 0 bases respectively, with 4 bases between them. The CDR3 spans 13 residues. The DNA of the CDR3 is TGTGCCAGCTCACCCCCTAGCACAGATACGCAGTATTTT. Translation: CASSPPSTDTQYF.

The chain links TRBV19 to TRBJ2-2; 13 bases map to TRBD2. Trimming at V came to 4 bases and at J to 6 bases, leaving 20 bases not matched to a gene. CDR1 is LNHDA, CDR2 SQIVND, per germline (reference sequence). The CDR3 contains 21 residues. The CDR3 nucleotides are TGTGCCAGTAGTAAATCGACTAGCGGGGGGCTGCGAAGGGGTTTTGCCGGGGAGCTGTTTTTT. Translated, it gives CASSKSTSGGLRRGFAGELFF. The full variable domain, its missing parts supplied by reference TRBV19 and TRBJ2-2, is DGGITQSPKYLFRKEGQNVTLSCEQNLNHDAMYWYRQDPGQGLRLIYYSQIVNDFQKGDIAEGYSVSREKKESFPLTVTSAQKNPTAFYLCASSKSTSGGLRRGFAGELFFGEGSRLTVL.

CDR3 protein: CASSQTGTPIDDTQYF. The CDR3 DNA reads TGTGCCAGCAGCCAAACCGGGACTCCCATCGATGATACGCAGTATTTT. V and J are TRBV3-1 (or the pseudogene TRBV3-2) and TRBJ2-3; a possible D gene is TRBD2 (6 bases). Between the trimmed V and J ends, which lost 2 bases and 6 bases, there was a span of 18 bases. The CDR3 runs to 16 residues. The V gene's germline CDR1 is LGHDT and CDR2 YNNKEL (reference sequence).

The V and J genes are TRBV5-1 and TRBJ1-6, with a tentative D call TRBD1 (6 bases). Germline V lookup: CDR1 SGHRS, CDR2 YFSETQ. The CDR3 has 16 amino acids. V lost 5 bases, J lost 0 bases, and 12 bases lay in between. CDR3 residues: CASSPRTVSYNSPLHF. CDR3 sequence (DNA): TGCGCCAGCAGTCCGAGGACAGTCTCCTATAATTCACCCCTCCACTTT. The full variable domain, with the rest looked up from reference TRBV5-1 and TRBJ1-6, is KAGVTQTPRYLIKTRGQQVTLSCSPISGHRSVSWYQQTPGQGLQFLFEYFSETQRNKGNFPGRFSGRQFSNSRSEMNVSTLELGDSALYLCASSPRTVSYNSPLHFGNGTRLTVT.

The chain recombines TRBV7-9 with TRBJ2-7; 9 bases line up with TRBD1. The CDR3 length is 14 residues. J lost 3 bases, V lost 1 base, and 1 base had no gene match. Germline V CDR1 and CDR2: SEHNR, FQNEAQ (reference sequence). CDR3 DNA: TGTGCCAGCAGCTTAGTGGGACAGGGCTACGAGCAGTACTTC. Translated, it gives CASSLVGQGYEQYF.

This clone appeared a single time. The chain couples TRBV5-4 to TRBJ2-7; TRBD1 matches at 10 bases. The CDR3 is 18 amino acids. CDR1 is SGHNT and CDR2 is YYREEE in the germline V gene (reference sequence). V lost 0 bases, J lost 1 base, and 10 bases stayed unmatched. The CDR3 spells CASSLGPGAGQGSYEQYF. DNA of the CDR3: TGTGCCAGCAGCTTGGGGCCAGGAGCGGGACAGGGGTCCTACGAGCAGTACTTC.

The chain links TRBV6-5 to TRBJ2-7, with D perhaps TRBD2 (6 bases). The CDR3 totals 14 residues. V was trimmed by 0 bases and J by 1 base, leaving 7 bases between them. Per the germline V gene, CDR1 is MNHEY and CDR2 is SVGAGI. CDR3 in amino acids: CASSYSAGSYEQYF. The DNA of the CDR3 is TGTGCCAGCAGTTACTCGGCGGGATCCTACGAGCAGTACTTC.

The chain links TRBV27 to TRBJ1-3, with 10 bases identical to TRBD1. The CDR3 has 17 amino acids. Trimming at V came to 6 bases and at J to 1 base, leaving 9 bases not matched to a gene. Per germline, CDR1 MNHEY and CDR2 SMNVEV (reference sequence). CDR3 bases: TGTGCCAGCAGGACAGACAGGGGGCACCGTTCTGGAAACACCATATATTTT. As protein: CASRTDRGHRSGNTIYF.

This clone was recorded at least ten times. The chain recombines TRBV19 with TRBJ2-3; maybe TRBD1 (6 bases). The V end was cut by 1 base, the J end by 10 bases, with 12 bases between. The germline gives CDR1 LNHDA, CDR2 SQIVND (reference sequence). CDR3 length equals 13 residues. CDR3: CASSIGPGQAQYF. Here the CDR3 DNA reads TGTGCCAGTAGTATAGGGCCGGGACAAGCGCAGTATTTT. Based on the CDR3 plus reference TRBV19 and TRBJ2-3, the full variable domain is DGGITQSPKYLFRKEGQNVTLSCEQNLNHDAMYWYRQDPGQGLRLIYYSQIVNDFQKGDIAEGYSVSREKKESFPLTVTSAQKNPTAFYLCASSIGPGQAQYFGPGTRLTVL.

V usage is TRBV2 and J usage is TRBJ2-5, with 7 bases lining up with TRBD1. Germline V gene sequence: CDR1 SNHLY, CDR2 FYNNEI. This CDR3 has 14 amino acids. After removal of 6 bases from V and 4 bases from J, the junction contained 8 bases not matched to a gene. The CDR3 DNA is TGTGCCAGCAGGCCAGACAGGGAACGAGAGACCCAGTACTTC. As protein: CASRPDRERETQYF. Supplemented by reference TRBV2 and TRBJ2-5, the full variable domain reads EPEVTQTPSHQVTQMGQEVILRCVPISNHLYFYWYRQILGQKVEFLVSFYNNEISEKSEIFDDQFSVERPDGSNFTLKIRSTKLEDSAMYFCASRPDRERETQYFGPGTRLLVL.